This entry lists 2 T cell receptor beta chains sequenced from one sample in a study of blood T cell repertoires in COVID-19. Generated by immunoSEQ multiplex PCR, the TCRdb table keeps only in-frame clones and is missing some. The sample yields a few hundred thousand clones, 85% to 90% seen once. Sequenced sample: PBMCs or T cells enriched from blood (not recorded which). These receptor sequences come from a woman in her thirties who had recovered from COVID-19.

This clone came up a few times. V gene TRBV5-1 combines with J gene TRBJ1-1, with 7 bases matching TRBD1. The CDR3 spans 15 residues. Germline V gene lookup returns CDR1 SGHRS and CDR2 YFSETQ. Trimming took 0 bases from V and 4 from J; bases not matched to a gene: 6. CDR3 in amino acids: CASSLVQGVTTEAFF. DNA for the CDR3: TGCGCCAGCAGCTTGGTTCAGGGGGTCACCACTGAAGCTTTCTTT. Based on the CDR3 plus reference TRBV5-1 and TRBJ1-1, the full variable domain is KAGVTQTPRYLIKTRGQQVTLSCSPISGHRSVSWYQQTPGQGLQFLFEYFSETQRNKGNFPGRFSGRQFSNSRSEMNVSTLELGDSALYLCASSLVQGVTTEAFFGQGTRLTVV.

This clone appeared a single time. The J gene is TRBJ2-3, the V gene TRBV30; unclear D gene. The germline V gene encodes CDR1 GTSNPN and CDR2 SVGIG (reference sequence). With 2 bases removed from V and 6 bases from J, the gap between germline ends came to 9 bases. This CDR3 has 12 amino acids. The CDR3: CAWSTIWDTQYF. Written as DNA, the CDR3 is TGTGCCTGGAGTACAATTTGGGATACGCAGTATTTT.